This TCR beta chain was recovered during a study of T cell repertoires in cytomegalovirus infection. Study summary: The public TCR beta signatures pointed to both CMV infection and matching HLA type. Findings of the study overall: Accumulated public TCR beta family frequency recognized individuals carrying CMV together with the relevant HLA.

TCRdb re-analysed the reads in MiXCR, keeping a single row per CDR3 protein. Here the sample spans fewer than 300,000 distinct CDR3 sequences, around 25% being singletons. As to this clonotype: Its target is unknown.

The germline V and J ends were trimmed by 2 bases and 4 bases, with 15 bases remaining between them. The germline V gene encodes CDR1 MNHGY and CDR2 SAAAGT. The CDR3 runs 16 residues. Source material: PBMCs. The origin of this receptor is a human donor in good health (CMV status not recorded). Some clones in this sample may be carry-over from other donors' samples. The chain recombines TRBV6-8 with TRBJ2-1, with a possible D match to TRBD2 (6 bases). CDR3 coding DNA: TGTGCCAGCAGTTACGGAGGCCCGGGGAGGTACAATGAGCAGTTCTTC. Translated, it gives CASSYGGPGRYNEQFF.